This section outlines one TCR beta chain sequence together with its context. Its target is not known. Investigators spread the genomic DNA of each subset evenly over several immunoSEQ plates. Clones were sequenced by immunoSEQ multiplex PCR, and TCRdb holds only the in-frame ones, with some missing. The table shows roughly 2.1 million clones, with about 92% occurring only once. The data derive from a study of shared clonotypes between healthy human individuals. Cells designated naive CD8 were CD45RO-negative and were positively selected for CCR7, with terminally differentiated effector memory CD45RA+ cells excluded. V gave up 5 bases and J gave up 1 base, with 22 bases separating them. The CDR3 is 18 amino acids. Germline V lookup: CDR1 SGHNT, CDR2 YYREEE (reference sequence). Points from the study as a whole: Shared across a few donors were around 5% of the naive CD4 clonotypes.

This receptor was taken from a man aged 18 to 29 in good health. Some clones in this sample may be carry-over from other donors' samples. Specimen: naive CD8+ T cells from PBMCs. The chain recombines TRBV5-4 with TRBJ2-1, with D perhaps TRBD1 or TRBD2 (5 bases each). The CDR3 DNA follows: TGTGCCAGCAGTACCCAGGGAGAGGGGACCACTTCCTACAATGAGCAGTTCTTC. Amino acid sequence: CASSTQGEGTTSYNEQFF.